Following are 18 T cell receptor beta chains from one sample sequenced in a study of shared clonotypes between healthy human individuals. The data were produced by immunoSEQ multiplex PCR, yet TCRdb's version contains in-frame clones alone and is incomplete. In the table there are 450,000 to 500,000 clones, about 79% of which are singletons. Sequenced: PBMCs. The receptors shown here come from a woman in her forties in good health. Some clones in this sample may be carry-over from other donors' samples.

This clone was observed a handful of times. CDR3 region: CASSSVAGGLTEQFF. CDR3 in DNA: TGTGCCAGCAGCTCAGTGGCGGGAGGTCTTACCGAGCAGTTCTTC. The rearrangement joins TRBV11-1 to TRBJ2-1; 8 positions match TRBD2. This CDR3 has 15 amino acids. Germline lookup yields CDR1 SGHAT and CDR2 FQDESV (reference sequence). V shed 4 bases, J shed 10 bases, and the junction held 12 bases outside the gene matches.

The V gene is TRBV5-1, the J gene TRBJ2-6; D is unclear. V lost 0 bases to trimming and J lost 3 bases, with 1 base between them. Germline assignment: CDR1 SGHRS and CDR2 YFSETQ. CDR3 length: 13 amino acids. The CDR3 bases are TGCGCCAGCAGCTTGGATGGGGCCAACGTCCTGACTTTC. This gives the protein CASSLDGANVLTF.

The chain links TRBV10-3 to TRBJ1-2, with D hard to call. CDR1 is ENHRY, CDR2 SYGVKD, per germline. The CDR3 runs to 14 residues. Trimming left V 0 bases short and J 4 bases short, with 9 bases between. Written as DNA, the CDR3 is TGTGCCATCAGTGAGTCTGGGCAGGTCTATGGCTACACCTTC. The encoded protein is CAISESGQVYGYTF.

The chain uses TRBV5-1 and TRBJ2-3; 8 positions match TRBD2. The CDR3 is made up of 13 amino acids. With 5 bases clipped from V and 12 bases from J, the junction kept 11 bases outside the gene matches. From germline, CDR1 is SGHRS and CDR2 YFSETQ. The chain's CDR3 is CASRQQERERQYF. The DNA for the CDR3 is TGCGCCAGCAGGCAGCAGGAGCGGGAGAGACAGTATTTT.

The chain joins TRBV7-6 to TRBJ1-2, with D unresolved. The CDR3 is 14 amino acids. Germline V lookup: CDR1 SGHVS, CDR2 FNYEAQ. V lost 1 base and J 8 bases, leaving 14 bases between the germline ends. The CDR3 region has the DNA TGTGCCAGCAGCTTAGGCGGCCCCGCGGGGGGCTACACCTTC. Translated: CASSLGGPAGGYTF.

The V and J genes are TRBV5-1 and TRBJ1-3, with D hard to call. The CDR3 runs to 15 residues. From germline, CDR1 is SGHRS and CDR2 YFSETQ. Trimming left V 2 bases short and J 3 bases short, with 12 bases between. CDR3 nucleotide sequence: TGCGCCAGCAGCTTCGACGGAGGCGATGGAAACACCATATATTTT. Translated, it gives CASSFDGGDGNTIYF.

This rearrangement joins TRBV18 to TRBJ2-5; 8 bases agree with TRBD1. Germline values: CDR1 KGHSH, CDR2 LQKENI. V lost 0 bases to trimming and J lost 4 bases; unmatched junction nucleotides: 10. The CDR3 length is 17 residues. This CDR3 reads CASSPPFGQGKGETQYF. The CDR3, as DNA: TGTGCCAGCTCACCACCCTTTGGACAGGGCAAGGGAGAGACCCAGTACTTC.

As for this clone: The same CDR3 arises from other DNA sequences in this sample as well. This chain joins TRBV5-4 and TRBJ2-3; either TRBD1 or TRBD2 may fit D (6 bases each). Per the germline V gene, CDR1 is SGHNT and CDR2 is YYREEE (reference sequence). This CDR3 is built from 13 residues. V was clipped by 2 bases and J by 6 bases, with 10 bases between them. CDR3: CASSFGGGDTQYF. The CDR3 DNA reads TGTGCCAGCAGCTTCGGGGGCGGGGATACGCAGTATTTT.

The chain links TRBV6-5 to TRBJ2-7, with 7 bases fitting TRBD1. The CDR3 has 14 amino acids. Germline lookup yields CDR1 MNHEY and CDR2 SVGAGI. The V segment lost 5 bases and the J segment 2 bases; nucleotides outside the gene matches: 6. The chain's CDR3 is CASSKGANPYEQYF. The CDR3, as DNA: TGTGCCAGCAGTAAGGGGGCCAACCCCTACGAGCAGTACTTC.

This clone showed up just once. The chain combines TRBV7-3 with TRBJ2-2; perhaps TRBD2 as D (5 bases). The V gene lost 2 bases and the J gene lost 6 bases, with 7 bases spanning the gap. Germline CDR1 SGHTA, CDR2 FQGTGA. The CDR3 covers 13 residues. DNA for the CDR3: TGTGCCAGCAGCTTACGCGGGTCCGGGGAGCTGTTTTTT. Translation gives CASSLRGSGELFF.

The J gene is TRBJ2-7, the V gene TRBV7-9; D tentatively reads TRBD1 or TRBD2 (6 bases each). Germline CDR1 is SEHNR and CDR2 is FQNEAQ (reference sequence). Trimming cost V 5 bases and J 2 bases, with 10 bases left between them. The CDR3 covers 13 residues. The CDR3 DNA follows: TGTGCCAGCAGCCCGGAGGGGGCCTACGAGCAGTACTTC. It translates to CASSPEGAYEQYF.

This chain connects TRBV6-5 to TRBJ1-1; TRBD1 might be the D (5 bases). There are 15 residues in the CDR3. Germline CDR1 MNHEY, CDR2 SVGAGI. V lost 3 bases and J lost 5, with 16 bases in between. This CDR3 reads CASSYSGTLGTEAFF. DNA for the CDR3: TGTGCCAGCAGTTATTCGGGGACTCTCGGGACTGAAGCTTTCTTT.

The rearrangement links TRBV5-1 to TRBJ2-5, with 9 bases fitting TRBD1. V shed 0 bases, J shed 3 bases, and the junction held 3 bases outside the gene matches. The CDR3 has 15 residues. Germline V gene data show CDR1 as SGHRS and CDR2 as YFSETQ. The CDR3 spells CASSLDRQGEETQYF. In nucleotides, the CDR3 is TGCGCCAGCAGCTTGGACCGACAGGGGGAAGAGACCCAGTACTTC.

Only a few counts were recorded for this clone. The chain carries TRBV30 and TRBJ1-4, with D unresolved. Between the trimmed V and J ends, which lost 0 bases and 8 bases, there was a span of 7 bases. The length of the CDR3 is 12 residues. Germline V lookup: CDR1 GTSNPN, CDR2 SVGIG (reference sequence). In DNA, the CDR3 is TGTGCCTGGAGTGTACACCGAGAAAAACTGTTTTTT. Residues: CAWSVHREKLFF.

V usage is TRBV29-1 and J usage is TRBJ2-1, with TRBD2 matching over 10 bases. Looked up from germline, CDR1 is SQVTM and CDR2 is ANQGSEA. V shed 7 bases, J shed 6 bases, and the junction held 12 bases outside the gene matches. This CDR3 is 15 amino acids long. CDR3 loop: CSAIYLAGDVNEQFF. The CDR3 region has the DNA TGCAGCGCGATCTACCTAGCGGGAGACGTCAATGAGCAGTTCTTC.

Notes on this clone: The sample has other DNA sequences that encode this CDR3 too. V usage is TRBV27 and J usage is TRBJ2-7, with 11 bases identical to TRBD2. CDR3 size: 15 residues. Germline V gives CDR1 MNHEY, CDR2 SMNVEV (reference sequence). Losses at the gene ends were 0 bases for V and 3 bases for J; bases not matched to a gene: 1. This CDR3 is CASSLSGLAGYEQYF. The CDR3 bases are TGTGCCAGCAGTTTATCAGGACTAGCGGGCTACGAGCAGTACTTC.

V usage is TRBV23-1 and J usage is TRBJ2-7, with 10 nucleotides matching TRBD1. Being an ORF, TRBV23-1 has a function that is uncertain. Trimming at V came to 6 bases and at J to 6 bases, leaving 14 bases not matched to a gene. This CDR3 contains 16 residues. The CDR3 DNA follows: TGCGCCAGCAGAGGGACAGGGGCTGCCTTTTTGGGCGAGCAGTACTTC. Translation gives CASRGTGAAFLGEQYF.

In this sample, this clone turned up many times. This rearrangement joins TRBV4-1 to TRBJ1-2, with D perhaps matching TRBD1 (5 bases). The CDR3 covers 14 residues. Germline CDR1 MGHRA, CDR2 YSYEKL. V lost 0 bases to trimming and J lost 4 bases, with 9 bases between them. CDR3 DNA sequence: TGCGCCAGCAGCCAAGATGAGGGGACCTATGGCTACACCTTC. Translated: CASSQDEGTYGYTF.